The 2 T cell receptor beta chains in this list originate from one sample, sequenced in a study of OX40 agonist ivuxolimab in advanced cancers. Some clones are missing from TCRdb's copy, which holds only in-frame ones; the method was immunoSEQ multiplex PCR. Of about 40,000 clones in the sample, 70% to 90% were seen once. This specimen was CD4+ or CD8+ T cells sorted from blood, taken in a trial of the OX40 agonist ivuxolimab. These receptors were collected from an adult with an advanced solid tumor such as melanoma, head and neck, liver or kidney cancer.

This chain uses TRBV19 with TRBJ1-1, with D perhaps TRBD1 (5 bases). Germline V gene data show CDR1 as LNHDA and CDR2 as SQIVND (reference sequence). This CDR3 region has 12 residues. V was pared by 7 bases and J by 4 bases, with 10 bases between. The CDR3, as DNA: TGTGCCAGTATAGGGGTTGTCACTGAAGCTTTCTTT. Amino acids: CASIGVVTEAFF. The full variable domain, rest sourced from reference TRBV19 and TRBJ1-1, is DGGITQSPKYLFRKEGQNVTLSCEQNLNHDAMYWYRQDPGQGLRLIYYSQIVNDFQKGDIAEGYSVSREKKESFPLTVTSAQKNPTAFYLCASIGVVTEAFFGQGTRLTVV.

The J gene is TRBJ2-7, the V gene TRBV28; TRBD1 or TRBD2 may be the D gene (5 bases each). Germline V CDR1 and CDR2: MDHEN, SYDVKM. The V end lost 3 bases, the J end lost 2 bases, and 11 bases lay between the germline ends. The CDR3 is made up of 14 amino acids. In DNA, the CDR3 is TGTGCCAGCAGTTTGCGGGTGGGGCCCTACGAGCAGTACTTC. Protein sequence: CASSLRVGPYEQYF.